The rows below give T cell receptor beta chains drawn from one sample of a study of cytomegalovirus exposure and HLA in healthy donors. Assay: immunoSEQ multiplex PCR; the TCRdb copy retains only in-frame clones and omits some. Altogether 180,000 or so clones are present, 65% to 85% being singletons, with the ten largest covering roughly 4.7%. Sequencing was performed on PBMCs. The receptor set was obtained from a woman between 50 and 59 years old in good health and CMV-seropositive. The CDR3 runs from the conserved cysteine through the conserved F or W. The D gene is left open where the match is weak. Part of the rows lack a size; the others show once, few, many or a class for expanded clones.

len	v_gene	j_gene	abundance	d_gene	CDR3aa	CDR3nt
14	TRBV27	TRBJ2-3	-	-	CACRGGGPIDTQYF	TGTGCCTGCAGAGGGGGAGGGCCCATAGATACGCAGTATTTT
13	TRBV5-4	TRBJ1-1	-	-	CASSFSRDTEAFF	TGTGCCAGCAGCTTTTCGAGGGACACTGAAGCTTTCTTT
12	TRBV28	TRBJ1-2	-	-	CASSYGNYGYTF	TGTGCCAGCAGTTACGGGAACTATGGCTACACCTTC
14	TRBV30	TRBJ2-7	once	-	CAARQKRTPYEQYF	TGTGCCGCCAGACAGAAACGAACCCCCTACGAGCAGTACTTC
18	TRBV28	TRBJ2-7	-	TRBD2	CASSSGTSGRGSSGEQYF	TGTGCCAGCAGTTCCGGGACTAGCGGGAGGGGCTCTTCGGGAGAGCAGTACTTC
17	TRBV7-7	TRBJ2-1	-	TRBD2	CASSPGTGAGEHNEQFF	TGTGCTAGCAGCCCGGGGACCGGGGCGGGGGAACACAATGAGCAGTTCTTC
12	TRBV6-5	TRBJ2-7	few	TRBD2	CASKRESHEQYF	TGTGCCAGCAAGCGGGAGTCCCACGAGCAGTACTTC
15	TRBV6-1	TRBJ1-5	-	TRBD1	CASSEIGGAGQPQHF	TGTGCCAGCAGTGAAATAGGGGGCGCGGGGCAGCCCCAGCATTTT
12	TRBV5-4	TRBJ2-1	-	-	CASSFGGNEQFF	TGTGCCAGCAGCTTCGGCGGCAATGAGCAGTTCTTC
13	TRBV6-5	TRBJ2-7	-	-	CASRKEGVYEQYF	TGTGCCAGCAGGAAGGAAGGGGTTTACGAGCAGTACTTC
17	TRBV7-9	TRBJ1-1	-	-	CASSFLIAGVKGTEAFF	TGTGCCAGCAGCTTTCTAATCGCAGGGGTTAAAGGCACTGAAGCTTTCTTT
13	TRBV29-1	TRBJ2-5	once	TRBD2	CSVRGDGLETQYF	TGCAGCGTGCGGGGGGACGGCCTGGAGACCCAGTACTTC
15	TRBV7-2	TRBJ2-7	-	-	CASSLVWEFSYEQYF	TGTGCCAGCAGCTTGGTGTGGGAGTTCTCCTACGAGCAGTACTTC
11	TRBV21-1	TRBJ2-7	-	-	CARYGSYEQYF	TGTGCCAGGTACGGTTCCTACGAGCAGTACTTC
15	TRBV5-5	TRBJ2-1	-	TRBD2	CASSLNSGSYNEQFF	TGTGCCAGCAGCCTGAATAGCGGGAGTTACAATGAGCAGTTCTTC
16	TRBV7-8	TRBJ1-2	-	-	CASSPMSEGANYGYTF	TGTGCCAGCAGCCCTATGTCCGAGGGAGCTAACTATGGCTACACCTTC
14	TRBV7-9	TRBJ2-7	-	TRBD2	CASSLAGGAYEQYF	TGTGCCAGCAGCTTGGCGGGAGGGGCCTACGAGCAGTACTTC
16	TRBV10-3	TRBJ2-1	-	TRBD2	CAISDSSGGSYNEQFF	TGTGCCATCAGTGATTCTAGCGGGGGCTCCTACAATGAGCAGTTCTTC
17	TRBV5-1	TRBJ2-1	-	-	CASSLDRNRASYNEQFF	TGCGCCAGCAGCTTGGATCGAAACAGGGCCTCCTACAATGAGCAGTTCTTC
15	TRBV27	TRBJ2-7	-	-	CASSLMSGGLGEQYF	TGTGCCAGCAGTTTAATGTCAGGGGGGTTGGGGGAGCAGTACTTC
14	TRBV5-6	TRBJ2-3	-	-	CASSLAGLQDTQYF	TGTGCCAGCAGCTTGGCCGGACTCCAGGATACGCAGTATTTT
21	TRBV4-2	TRBJ2-3	-	TRBD2	CASSQDLRGTSGSGRTDTQYF	TGTGCCAGCAGCCAAGATTTGAGAGGGACTAGCGGGAGCGGACGCACAGATACGCAGTATTTT
16	TRBV7-3	TRBJ2-3	-	-	CASSLIPDTVTDTQYF	TGTGCCAGCAGCTTAATCCCGGACACAGTAACAGATACGCAGTATTTT
18	TRBV5-4	TRBJ2-1	-	TRBD2	CASSLSLAGVVSYNEQFF	TGTGCCAGCAGCTTGAGTCTAGCGGGAGTAGTGTCCTACAATGAGCAGTTCTTC
15	TRBV5-1	TRBJ2-1	-	TRBD2	CASSSTSGRSGEQFF	TGCGCCAGCAGTTCGACTAGCGGGAGATCCGGGGAGCAGTTCTTC
16	TRBV19	TRBJ2-1	-	TRBD2	CASSSRDYHSYNEQFF	TGTGCCAGTAGCTCCCGGGACTACCACTCCTACAATGAGCAGTTCTTC
14	TRBV7-2	TRBJ2-1	-	TRBD2	CASSSPGLDYEQFF	TGTGCCAGCAGCTCTCCGGGACTAGACTATGAGCAGTTCTTC
16	TRBV29-1	TRBJ1-5	-	-	CSVEMRGPLSNQPQHF	TGCAGCGTTGAGATGCGGGGTCCCCTTAGCAATCAGCCCCAGCATTTT
15	TRBV7-3	TRBJ2-1	-	-	CASSLIPLLASEQFF	TGTGCCAGCAGCTTAATTCCCCTCCTAGCGTCTGAGCAGTTCTTC
13	TRBV10-2	TRBJ2-5	-	-	CASRDTVKETQYF	TGCGCCAGCAGGGATACAGTAAAAGAGACCCAGTACTTC
17	TRBV7-2	TRBJ1-5	few	-	CASSLYGFVGGNQPQHF	TGTGCCAGCAGCTTGTACGGGTTCGTGGGTGGCAATCAGCCCCAGCATTTT
13	TRBV30	TRBJ1-2	-	-	CAWSLDSNYGYTF	TGTGCCTGGAGTTTGGACAGTAACTATGGCTACACCTTC
15	TRBV7-6	TRBJ2-2	-	TRBD2	CASRRRGGSTGELFF	TGTGCCAGCAGGCGGCGGGGGGGTAGCACCGGGGAGCTGTTTTTT
16	TRBV5-1	TRBJ2-7	once	TRBD2	CASSLGVSGGPYEQYF	TGCGCCAGCAGCTTGGGGGTTAGCGGGGGCCCTTACGAGCAGTACTTC
14	TRBV6-1	TRBJ1-3	-	-	CASREGLPGNTIYF	TGTGCCAGCAGGGAGGGACTCCCTGGAAACACCATATATTTT
14	TRBV5-1	TRBJ2-7	few	TRBD2	CASRTSGSLGEQYF	TGCGCCAGCAGGACTAGCGGGAGTCTGGGCGAGCAGTACTTC